The source of this T cell receptor beta chain is a study of blood T cell repertoires in COVID-19 (dated by TCRdb to the early 2020s). About the investigation overall: Samples covering the acute and convalescent phases of COVID-19 were provided by collaborators in the United States, Italy and Spain. The material from the prospective study consisted of cDNA or gDNA derived from T cells, B-cell-depleted T cells, or PBMCs. The sample metadata nearly always contained a de-identified subject ID, COVID-19 status, age in years and sex. The repertoires were released in a freely available public database meant as a resource for research on the immune response to SARS-CoV-2. Where available, HLA class I and class II types were obtained from metadata supplied by the sample provider rather than from assay-based typing. Samples were obtained from the ongoing ImmuneRACE study (first 160 participants) and from over a thousand subjects provided by 6 global collaborators. Deeply sampled blood TCRbeta repertoires from subjects exposed to, actively infected with, or recovered from COVID-19 were included in the dataset.

Trimmed from V: 5 bases; trimmed from J: 1 base; junction bases lacking a gene match: 4. The germline V gene sets CDR1 to SGHTA and CDR2 to FQGNSA. The CDR3 runs 14 residues from the cysteine to the phenylalanine. Only the CDR3 DNA stays, 42 bases, in frame from base 1. To note about this clone: Its antigen is unknown. Per-base qualities were not stored, and no clone one base away is much larger.

TCRbeta CDR3 regions were amplified from genomic DNA by means of the immunoSEQ Assay, a bias-controlled multiplex PCR. The paper's processing steps were these. The number of nucleated cells in each sample was estimated from the amplification of reference gene primers within the assay. Sequence reads were collapsed and filtered to measure the absolute abundance of every unique TCRbeta CDR3 rearrangement. For each sample, productive Simpson clonality was calculated as the square root of Simpson's diversity index over productive rearrangements. In its TCRdb copy, this immuneACCESS table keeps in-frame sequences only and misses some clones. Where compared with another copy, unresolved V genes explain less than half of these, and the others have no known cause. D and trimming were read from the DNA, whereas the V and J calls and clone size are those reported in that table. The table for this sample lists roughly 350,000 clones; more than 75% of them were counted only once. The ten largest account for under 6.5% of the sample.

General conclusions and limits of the study: Clinical and demographic metadata were provided uncurated, with the amount varying by source and participant.

One collaborating source in Seattle enrolled patients while the patients were actively infected and followed the patients over time throughout the course of disease. Collaborating institutions collected whole blood in K2EDTA tubes following their own protocols. For TCRbeta analysis, collaborator samples were shipped as frozen whole blood, as isolated PBMCs, or as DNA extracted from either sample type. Sample: peripheral blood. The sequence joins TRBV7-2 to TRBJ1-1, and 7 bases in between align with TRBD1. The sequence was collected from a woman in her fifties or sixties with COVID-19, enrolled during active disease. The bases read TGTGCCAGCAGCGCGGACAGGCGGAACACTGAAGCTTTCTTT. Its protein is CASSADRRNTEAFF.